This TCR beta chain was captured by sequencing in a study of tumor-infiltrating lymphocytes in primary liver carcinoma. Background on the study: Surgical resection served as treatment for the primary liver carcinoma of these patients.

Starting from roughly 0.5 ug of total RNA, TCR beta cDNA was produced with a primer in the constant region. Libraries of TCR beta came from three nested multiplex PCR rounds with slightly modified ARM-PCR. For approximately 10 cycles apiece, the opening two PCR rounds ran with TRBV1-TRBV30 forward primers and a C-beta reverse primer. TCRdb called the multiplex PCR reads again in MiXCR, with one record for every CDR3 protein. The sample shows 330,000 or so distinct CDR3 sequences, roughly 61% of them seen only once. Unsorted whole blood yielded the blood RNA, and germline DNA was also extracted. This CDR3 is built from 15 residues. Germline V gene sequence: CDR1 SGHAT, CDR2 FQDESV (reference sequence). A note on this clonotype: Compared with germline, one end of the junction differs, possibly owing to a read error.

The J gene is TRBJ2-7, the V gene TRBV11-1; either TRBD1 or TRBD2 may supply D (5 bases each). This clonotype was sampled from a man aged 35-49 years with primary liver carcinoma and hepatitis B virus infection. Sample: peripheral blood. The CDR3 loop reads CASSLPEGISYEQYF. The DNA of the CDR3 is TGTGCCAGCAGCTTACCAGAGGGGATTTCCTATGAGCAGTACTTC.